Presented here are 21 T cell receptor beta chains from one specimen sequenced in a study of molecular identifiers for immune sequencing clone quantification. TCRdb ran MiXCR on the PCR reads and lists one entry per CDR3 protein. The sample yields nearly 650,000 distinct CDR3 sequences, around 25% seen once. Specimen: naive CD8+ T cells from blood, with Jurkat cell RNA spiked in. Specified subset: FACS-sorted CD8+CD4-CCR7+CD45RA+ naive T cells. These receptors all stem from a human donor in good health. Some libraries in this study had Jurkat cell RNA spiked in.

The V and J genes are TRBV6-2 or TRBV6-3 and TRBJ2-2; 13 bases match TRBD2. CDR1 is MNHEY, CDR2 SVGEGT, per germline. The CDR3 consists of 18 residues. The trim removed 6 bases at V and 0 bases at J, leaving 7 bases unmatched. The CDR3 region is CASRRLAGGRANTGELFF. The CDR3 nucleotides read TGTGCCAGCAGGCGACTAGCGGGGGGCCGCGCGAACACCGGGGAGCTGTTTTTT.

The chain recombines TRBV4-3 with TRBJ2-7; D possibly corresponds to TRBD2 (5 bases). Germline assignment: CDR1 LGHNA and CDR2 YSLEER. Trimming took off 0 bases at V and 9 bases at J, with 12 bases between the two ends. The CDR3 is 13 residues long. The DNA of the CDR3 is TGCGCCAGCAGCCAAGATCCGGGGAAAATGCAGTACTTC. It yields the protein CASSQDPGKMQYF.

The CDR3 region has the DNA TGCAGTGCCATTAGCCGGGCCCGGAACACTGAAGCTTTCTTT. As protein: CSAISRARNTEAFF. The chain carries TRBV20-1 and TRBJ1-1; no clear D. There are 14 residues in the CDR3. Germline CDR1 DFQATT, CDR2 SNEGSKA (reference sequence). Trimming took 6 bases from V and 1 from J, leaving 15 bases between them.

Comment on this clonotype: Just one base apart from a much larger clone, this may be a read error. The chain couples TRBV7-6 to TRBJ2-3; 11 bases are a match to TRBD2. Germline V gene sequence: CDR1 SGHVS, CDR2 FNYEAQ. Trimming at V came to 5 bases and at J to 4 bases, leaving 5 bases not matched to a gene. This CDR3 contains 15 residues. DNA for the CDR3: TGTGCCAGCAGCAAAACTAGCGGGGGACCAGATACGCAGTATTTT. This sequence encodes CASSKTSGGPDTQYF.

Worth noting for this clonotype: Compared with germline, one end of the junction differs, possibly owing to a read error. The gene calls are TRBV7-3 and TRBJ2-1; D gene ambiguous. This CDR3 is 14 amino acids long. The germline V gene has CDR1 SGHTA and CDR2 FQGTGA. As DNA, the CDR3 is TGTGCCAGCAGCGTTAGCCCCTCCTACAATGGGCAGATCTTC. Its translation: CASSVSPSYNGQIF. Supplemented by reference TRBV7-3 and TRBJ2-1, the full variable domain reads GAGVSQTPSNKVTEKGKYVELRCDPISGHTALYWYRQSLGQGPEFLIYFQGTGAADDSGLPNDRFFAVRPEGSVSTLKIQRTERGDSAVYLCASSVSPSYNGQIFGPGTRLTVL.

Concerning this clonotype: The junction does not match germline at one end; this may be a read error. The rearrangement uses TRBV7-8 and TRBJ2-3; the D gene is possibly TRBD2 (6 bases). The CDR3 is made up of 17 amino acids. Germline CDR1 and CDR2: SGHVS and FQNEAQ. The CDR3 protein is CASGLYATVKSGDTQYF. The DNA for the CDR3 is TGTGCCAGCGGCTTATACGCGACAGTAAAGTCGGGAGATACACAGTATTTT.

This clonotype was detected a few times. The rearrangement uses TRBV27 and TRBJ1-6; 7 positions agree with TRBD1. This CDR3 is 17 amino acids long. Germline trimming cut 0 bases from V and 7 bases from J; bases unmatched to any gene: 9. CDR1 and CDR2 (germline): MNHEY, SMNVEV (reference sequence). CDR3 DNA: TGTGCCAGCAGTTTATCCTTAGCCGGGACAGAAAATTCACCCCTCCACTTT. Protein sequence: CASSLSLAGTENSPLHF.

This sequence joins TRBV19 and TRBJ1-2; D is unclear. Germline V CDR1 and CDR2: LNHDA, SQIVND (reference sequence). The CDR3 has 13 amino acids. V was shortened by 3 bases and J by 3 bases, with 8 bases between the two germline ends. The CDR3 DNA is TGTGCCAGTAGTATGAGCTCGCACTATGGCTACACCTTC. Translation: CASSMSSHYGYTF.

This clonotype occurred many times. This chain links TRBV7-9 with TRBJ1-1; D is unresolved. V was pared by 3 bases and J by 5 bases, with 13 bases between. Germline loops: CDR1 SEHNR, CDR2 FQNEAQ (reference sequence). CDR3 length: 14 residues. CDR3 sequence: CASSFGGPRTEAFF. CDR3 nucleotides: TGTGCCAGCAGCTTCGGCGGCCCGAGAACTGAAGCTTTCTTT.

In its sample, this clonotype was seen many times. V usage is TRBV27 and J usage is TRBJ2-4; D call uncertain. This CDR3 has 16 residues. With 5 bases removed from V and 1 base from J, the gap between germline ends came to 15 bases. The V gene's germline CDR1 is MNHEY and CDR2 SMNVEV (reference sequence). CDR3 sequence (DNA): TGTGCCAGCAGTATTACGTCTGGTATGGCCAAAAACATTCAGTACTTC. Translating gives CASSITSGMAKNIQYF.

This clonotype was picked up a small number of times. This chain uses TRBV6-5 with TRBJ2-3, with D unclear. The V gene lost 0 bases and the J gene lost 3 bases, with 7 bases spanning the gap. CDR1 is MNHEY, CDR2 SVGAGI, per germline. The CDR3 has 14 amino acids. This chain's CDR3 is CASSYSGQTDTQYF. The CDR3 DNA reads TGTGCCAGCAGTTACTCGGGCCAGACAGATACGCAGTATTTT.

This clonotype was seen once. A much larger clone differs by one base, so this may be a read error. CDR3 coding DNA: TGTGCCGGCAGCTTCGTCGGCACAGATACGCAGTATTTT. Translated, it gives CAGSFVGTDTQYF. The chain joins TRBV7-9 to TRBJ2-3; no clear D. The length of the CDR3 is 13 residues. Germline V gene lookup returns CDR1 SEHNR and CDR2 FQNEAQ (reference sequence).

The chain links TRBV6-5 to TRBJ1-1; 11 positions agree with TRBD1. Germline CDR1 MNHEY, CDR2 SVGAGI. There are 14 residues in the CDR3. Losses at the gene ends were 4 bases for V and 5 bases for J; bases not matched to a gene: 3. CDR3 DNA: TGTGCCAGCAGTTTCGGACAGGGGGCAACTGAAGCTTTCTTT. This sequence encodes CASSFGQGATEAFF.

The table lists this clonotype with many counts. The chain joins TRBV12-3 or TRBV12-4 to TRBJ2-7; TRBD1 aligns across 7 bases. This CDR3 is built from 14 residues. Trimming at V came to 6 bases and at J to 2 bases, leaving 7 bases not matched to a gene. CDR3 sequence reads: CASSPSDRAYEQYF. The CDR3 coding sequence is TGTGCCAGCAGCCCGAGTGACAGGGCCTACGAGCAGTACTTC.

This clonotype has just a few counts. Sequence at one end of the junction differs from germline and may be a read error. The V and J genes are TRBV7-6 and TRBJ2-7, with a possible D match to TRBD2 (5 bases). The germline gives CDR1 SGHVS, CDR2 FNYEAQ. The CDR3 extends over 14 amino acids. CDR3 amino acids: CASSLATTDYEQYF. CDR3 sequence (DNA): TGTGCCAGCAGCTTAGCGACGACTGACTACGAACAGTACTTC.

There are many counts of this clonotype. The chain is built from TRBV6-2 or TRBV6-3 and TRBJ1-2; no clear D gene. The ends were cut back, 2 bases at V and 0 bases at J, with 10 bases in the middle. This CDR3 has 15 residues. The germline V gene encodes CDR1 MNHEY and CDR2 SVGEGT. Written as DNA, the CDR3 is TGTGCCAGCAGTTACCTGGACCGACCTAACTATGGCTACACCTTC. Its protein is CASSYLDRPNYGYTF.

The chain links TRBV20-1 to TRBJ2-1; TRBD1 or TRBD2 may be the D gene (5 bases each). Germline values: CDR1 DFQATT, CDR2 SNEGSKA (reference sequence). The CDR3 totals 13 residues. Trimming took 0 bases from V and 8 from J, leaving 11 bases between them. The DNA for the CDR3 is TGCAGTGCTAGAGATCAGGGAGAGGATGAGCAGTTCTTC. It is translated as CSARDQGEDEQFF.

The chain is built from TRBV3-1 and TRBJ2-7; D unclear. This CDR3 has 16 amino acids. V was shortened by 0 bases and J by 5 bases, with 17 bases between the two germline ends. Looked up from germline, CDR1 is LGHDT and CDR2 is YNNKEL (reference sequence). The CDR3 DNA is TGTGCCAGCAGCCAAGATCCGGTAGGGTCCCCCCACGAGCAGTACTTC. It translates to CASSQDPVGSPHEQYF.

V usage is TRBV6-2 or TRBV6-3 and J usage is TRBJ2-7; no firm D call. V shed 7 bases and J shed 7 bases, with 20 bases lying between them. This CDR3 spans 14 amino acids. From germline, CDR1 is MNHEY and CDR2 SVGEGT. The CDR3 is CASTPEEQYYEQYF. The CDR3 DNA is TGTGCCAGCACCCCCGAAGAACAGTACTATGAGCAGTACTTC.

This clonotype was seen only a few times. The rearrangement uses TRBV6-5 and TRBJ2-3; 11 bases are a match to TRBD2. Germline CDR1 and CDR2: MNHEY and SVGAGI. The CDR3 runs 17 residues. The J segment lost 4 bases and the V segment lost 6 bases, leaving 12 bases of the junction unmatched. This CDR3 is CASSLAGGPNWPDTQYF. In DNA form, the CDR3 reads TGTGCCAGCAGCTTAGCGGGGGGGCCGAATTGGCCAGATACGCAGTATTTT.

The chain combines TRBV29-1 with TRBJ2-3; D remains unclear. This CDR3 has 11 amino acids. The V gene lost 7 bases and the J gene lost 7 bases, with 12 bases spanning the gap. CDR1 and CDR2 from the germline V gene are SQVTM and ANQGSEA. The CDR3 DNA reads TGCAGCGCTCCTGGTCCTAATACGCAGTATTTT. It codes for CSAPGPNTQYF.